This entry lists 5 T cell receptor beta chains sequenced from one sample in a study of blood T cell repertoires in COVID-19. Method: immunoSEQ multiplex PCR; TCRdb's copy keeps in-frame clones and lacks some. The data contain approximately 88,000 clones, 75% to 85% of them singletons. The sample was peripheral blood. All receptors derive from a woman older than 75 with acute or convalescent COVID-19.

The chain carries TRBV6-5 and TRBJ2-5, with D possibly TRBD1 on 5 matching bases. This CDR3 is 16 amino acids long. Trimming took off 0 bases at V and 5 bases at J, with 16 bases between the two ends. Germline values: CDR1 MNHEY, CDR2 SVGAGI. The CDR3 protein is CASSYSPGLGQETQYF. The CDR3, as DNA: TGTGCCAGCAGTTACTCTCCTGGTTTGGGGCAGGAGACCCAGTACTTC.

The V and J genes are TRBV3-1 (or the pseudogene TRBV3-2) and TRBJ2-4; a possible D gene is TRBD1 (5 bases). This CDR3 has 13 amino acids. Trimming took 4 bases from V and 8 from J, leaving 12 bases between them. The germline CDR1 and CDR2 sequences are LGHDT and YNNKEL (reference sequence). The CDR3, as DNA: TGTGCCAGCAGCCGGGGCAGGGAAGACATTCAGTACTTC. It is translated as CASSRGREDIQYF.

The CDR3 is CASSQGLAGTLREQYF. The DNA for the CDR3 is TGTGCCAGCAGCCAGGGACTAGCGGGAACTCTACGTGAGCAGTACTTC. V usage is TRBV5-8 and J usage is TRBJ2-7, with 13 bases fitting TRBD2. CDR3 length: 16 residues. Germline CDR1 and CDR2: SGHTS and YDEGEE. The V and J ends lost 4 bases and 7 bases, in that order; junction bases with no gene match: 11.

The chain links TRBV27 to TRBJ1-2, with D maybe TRBD1 (6 bases). The CDR3 consists of 15 residues. CDR1 MNHEY and CDR2 SMNVEV come from the germline V gene (reference sequence). V was pared by 5 bases and J by 0 bases, with 13 bases between. For the CDR3, the DNA is TGTGCCAGCAGTCTCTCCGGGACACCTAACTATGGCTACACCTTC. Its protein is CASSLSGTPNYGYTF.

This rearrangement joins TRBV18 to TRBJ2-4; 10 nucleotides align to TRBD1. Germline CDR1 reads KGHSH; CDR2 reads LQKENI. The CDR3 extends over 16 amino acids. V trimming: 3 bases; J trimming: 2 bases; junction bases outside the gene matches: 4. The CDR3: CASSPRQGASKNIQYF. The CDR3 DNA reads as TGTGCCAGCTCACCTCGACAGGGGGCGTCCAAAAACATTCAGTACTTC. Filled out from reference TRBV18 and TRBJ2-4, the complete variable domain reads NAGVMQNPRHLVRRRGQEARLRCSPMKGHSHVYWYRQLPEEGLKFMVYLQKENIIDESGMPKERFSAEFPKEGPSILRIQQVVRGDSAAYFCASSPRQGASKNIQYFGAGTRLSVL.